These 24 T cell receptor beta chains were sequenced from one sample in a study of T cells after yellow fever vaccination. TCRdb passed the 5' RACE reads through MiXCR, listing each CDR3 protein once. The data hold about 340,000 distinct CDR3 sequences, with under 5% observed a single time. The material was PBMCs, obtained 5 days after the yellow fever booster vaccination. The receptors here all came from a man aged 18 to 30 who received the YFV17D yellow fever vaccine.

The gene calls are TRBV5-1 and TRBJ2-2, with D possibly TRBD1 on 6 matching bases. This CDR3 region has 15 residues. CDR1 and CDR2 from the germline V gene are SGHRS and YFSETQ. V was cut by 4 bases and J by 7 bases, with 17 bases left in between. The CDR3 nucleotides are TGCGCCAGCAGCACCCACAGGGAACGGGTCGGGGAGCTGTTTTTT. Translated, it gives CASSTHRERVGELFF.

The chain joins TRBV20-1 to TRBJ1-1; no reliable D call. The CDR3 consists of 10 residues. Germline V gene lookup returns CDR1 DFQATT and CDR2 SNEGSKA (reference sequence). Trimming left V 5 bases short and J 4 bases short, with 5 bases between. The CDR3 sequence is CSAPSTEAFF. The CDR3 DNA is TGCAGTGCTCCGAGCACTGAAGCTTTCTTT.

This clonotype was counted at least ten times. The chain employs TRBV7-2 and TRBJ2-7; TRBD2 is a possible D gene (5 bases). The CDR3 is 13 amino acids. In germline, CDR1 is SGHTA, CDR2 FQGNSA. Between the trimmed V and J ends, which lost 0 bases and 3 bases, there was a span of 6 bases. Here the CDR3 DNA reads TGTGCCAGCAGCTTAGCGGCGGGCTACGAGCAGTACGTC. This gives the protein CASSLAAGYEQYV.

The chain couples TRBV5-4 to TRBJ2-7, with no clear D. CDR3 length: 14 residues. Trimming took 1 base from V and 5 from J, leaving 13 bases between them. CDR1 SGHNT and CDR2 YYREEE come from the germline V gene (reference sequence). The CDR3 DNA sequence: TGTGCCAGCAGCTTGTATCTCGGGTCTGACGAGCAGTACGTC. Translated: CASSLYLGSDEQYV.

This clonotype has only a few counts. The CDR3 DNA follows: TGTGCCAGCAGCCGGGCAGGGGGCAAAGGCACTGAAGCTTTCTTT. This gives the protein CASSRAGGKGTEAFF. This chain uses TRBV4-2 with TRBJ1-1; TRBD1 aligns across 8 bases. CDR1 is LGHNA, CDR2 YNFKEQ, per germline. The length of the CDR3 is 15 residues. V was clipped by 4 bases and J by 4 bases; unmatched bases: 8.

This clonotype was detected a few times. J is TRBJ1-6 and V is TRBV11-1; D ambiguous. Germline assignment: CDR1 SGHAT and CDR2 FQDESV (reference sequence). Deletions cut 5 bases from V and 8 bases from J, with 16 bases between. The CDR3 covers 15 residues. CDR3 amino acids: CASSARRGGYSPLHF. DNA of the CDR3: TGTGCCAGCAGCGCCCGGAGAGGCGGATATTCACCCCTCCACTTT.

V and J are TRBV5-6 and TRBJ2-7, with 7 bases identical to TRBD1. The CDR3 contains 15 residues. J lost 2 bases, V lost 0 bases, and 5 bases had no gene match. Germline CDR1 is SGHDT and CDR2 is YYEEEE. The CDR3 coding sequence is TGTGCCAGCAGCTTGGGGTTCCAGGGGGCCTACGAGCAGTACGTC. Its protein product is CASSLGFQGAYEQYV.

This sequence joins TRBV7-9 and TRBJ2-5, with D unresolved. The CDR3 sequence is 11 residues long. Germline CDR1 is SEHNR and CDR2 is FQNEAQ (reference sequence). Trimming removed 8 bases at V and 7 bases at J, with 11 bases between. CDR3 DNA sequence: TGTGCCAGCCGTCTCGAGGCGACCCAGTACTTC. It specifies CASRLEATQYF.

This clonotype was detected ten times or more. The gene calls are TRBV7-9 and TRBJ2-5; 8 bases are a match to TRBD1. CDR1 and CDR2 (germline): SEHNR, FQNEAQ (reference sequence). The CDR3 runs to 13 residues. The V segment lost 3 bases and the J segment 3 bases; nucleotides outside the gene matches: 0. The CDR3 protein is CASSLDREETQYF. Written as DNA, the CDR3 is TGTGCCAGCAGCTTGGACAGGGAAGAGACCCAGTACTTC.

The chain combines TRBV6-5 with TRBJ2-1, with 7 bases that match TRBD2. After removal of 5 bases from V and 0 bases from J, the junction contained 7 bases not matched to a gene. The CDR3 extends over 16 amino acids. Per the germline V gene, CDR1 is MNHEY and CDR2 is SVGAGI. The CDR3 region is CASSDGGFGSYNEQFF. CDR3 sequence (DNA): TGTGCCAGCAGTGACGGGGGGTTCGGCTCCTACAATGAGCAGTTCTTC.

This clonotype was seen a handful of times. The CDR3 reads CSARDSGGAYEQYF. As DNA, the CDR3 is TGCAGTGCTAGAGATTCCGGGGGGGCGTACGAGCAGTACTTC. This chain joins TRBV20-1 and TRBJ2-7, with TRBD2 matching 8 bases. The germline V gene encodes CDR1 DFQATT and CDR2 SNEGSKA (reference sequence). The CDR3 is made up of 14 amino acids. Trimming removed 0 bases from V and 4 bases from J; junction bases left unmatched: 5.

A few counts support this clonotype. The rearrangement links TRBV7-2 to TRBJ2-3; D ambiguous. Germline-derived CDR1 and CDR2 are SGHTA and FQGNSA. The V end was cut by 4 bases, the J end by 2 bases, with 4 bases between. The length of the CDR3 is 12 residues. The CDR3 DNA sequence: TGTGCCAGCAGCTGGGCCACAGATACGCAGTATTTT. The encoded protein is CASSWATDTQYF. Full variable domain (outside the CDR3, taken from reference TRBV7-2 and TRBJ2-3): GAGVSQSPSNKVTEKGKDVELRCDPISGHTALYWYRQSLGQGLEFLIYFQGNSAPDKSGLPSDRFSAERTGGSVSTLTIQRTQQEDSAVYLCASSWATDTQYFGPGTRLTVL.

This clonotype occurred a few times. The rearrangement joins TRBV5-1 to TRBJ2-1; D is uncertain. The CDR3 sequence is 13 residues long. From germline, CDR1 is SGHRS and CDR2 YFSETQ. V was shortened by 4 bases and J by 4 bases, with 9 bases between the two germline ends. CDR3 nucleotides: TGCGCCAGCAGCGCCGACGGATACAATGAGCAGTTCTTC. Translated: CASSADGYNEQFF.

This clonotype has at least ten counts. V gene TRBV6-5 combines with J gene TRBJ2-1; D unclear. Germline V CDR1 and CDR2: MNHEY, SVGAGI. V was pared by 6 bases and J by 3 bases, with 9 bases between. The CDR3 consists of 13 residues. The DNA of the CDR3 is TGTGCCAGCAGCAAACCCTACTACAATGAGCAGTTCTTC. Translated: CASSKPYYNEQFF.

At least ten counts were recorded for this clonotype. The V and J genes are TRBV7-9 and TRBJ2-2; the D gene is possibly TRBD1 (6 bases). With 2 bases removed from V and 7 bases from J, the gap between germline ends came to 11 bases. Per the germline V gene, CDR1 is SEHNR and CDR2 is FQNEAQ (reference sequence). The CDR3 is 14 residues long. Written as DNA, the CDR3 is TGTGCCAGCAGCTTAACTGGGACACTCGGGGAGCTGTTTTTT. Protein product: CASSLTGTLGELFF.

The CDR3 reads CASSYSGQSNYGYTF. The CDR3, as DNA: TGTGCCAGCAGTTACTCGGGACAGTCTAACTATGGCTACACCTTC. The genes are TRBV6-5 and TRBJ1-2; 7 positions match TRBD1. The germline CDR1 and CDR2 sequences are MNHEY and SVGAGI. The length of the CDR3 is 15 residues. V was clipped by 0 bases and J by 0 bases; unmatched bases: 1.

This clonotype was seen ten or more times. The J gene is TRBJ1-1, the V gene TRBV7-2; unclear D gene. In germline, CDR1 is SGHTA, CDR2 FQGNSA. V was cut by 1 base and J by 8 bases, with 11 bases left in between. CDR3 length: 13 amino acids. The CDR3, as DNA: TGTGCCAGCAGCTTAGGTCTCTGGAACGAAGCTTTCTTT. As protein: CASSLGLWNEAFF.

This clonotype was seen a few times. The chain is built from TRBV28 and TRBJ1-5; D not resolved. Trimming left V 6 bases short and J 15 bases short, with 24 bases between. Germline V CDR1 and CDR2: MDHEN, SYDVKM. This CDR3 is built from 14 residues. CDR3 DNA sequence: TGTGCCAGCAGCAGATCGGGAGTTGAAGCTGTGCGGCATTTT. It is translated as CASSRSGVEAVRHF.

This clonotype has at least ten counts. V gene TRBV4-1 combines with J gene TRBJ1-1, with D maybe TRBD1 (5 bases). This CDR3 has 13 amino acids. Between the trimmed V and J ends, which lost 0 bases and 10 bases, there was a span of 12 bases. The germline gives CDR1 MGHRA, CDR2 YSYEKL. CDR3 amino acids: CASSQDIRVGAFF. As DNA, the CDR3 is TGCGCCAGCAGCCAAGATATCAGGGTAGGAGCTTTCTTT.

This clonotype was seen repeatedly, ten times or more. The chain employs TRBV20-1 and TRBJ2-3; a weak D match, TRBD1 (7 bases). Germline V lookup: CDR1 DFQATT, CDR2 SNEGSKA (reference sequence). The CDR3 covers 13 residues. The V end lost 6 bases, the J end lost 7 bases, and 17 bases lay between the germline ends. CDR3 nucleotides: TGCAGTGCGTTCCAGGGGGGACCCAATACGCAGTATTTT. Translation: CSAFQGGPNTQYF.

This clonotype appeared a few times. The V and J genes are TRBV7-2 and TRBJ2-1; 14 bases align to TRBD2. The J segment lost 8 bases and the V segment lost 3 bases, leaving 12 bases of the junction unmatched. CDR3 length equals 18 residues. In germline, CDR1 is SGHTA, CDR2 FQGNSA. CDR3 amino acids: CASSFPGTSGGRWDEQFF. For the CDR3, the DNA is TGTGCCAGCAGCTTTCCGGGGACTAGCGGGGGCCGGTGGGATGAGCAGTTCTTC.

This clonotype turned up a few times. The chain couples TRBV28 to TRBJ1-1; the D is unclear. CDR1 is MDHEN, CDR2 SYDVKM, per germline. The CDR3 contains 17 residues. V was pared by 3 bases and J by 9 bases, with 26 bases between. CDR3 sequence: CASSFRSGPGWREKAFF. Here the CDR3 DNA reads TGTGCCAGCAGTTTCCGATCCGGACCGGGTTGGAGGGAAAAAGCTTTCTTT.

The chain employs TRBV7-3 and TRBJ2-3; D remains unclear. The CDR3 extends over 13 amino acids. Trimming took off 5 bases at V and 2 bases at J, with 8 bases between the two ends. Germline V CDR1 and CDR2: SGHTA, FQGTGA. Written as DNA, the CDR3 is TGTGCCAGCAGCCCTACCTACACAGATACGCAGTATTTT. Translated: CASSPTYTDTQYF.

This chain uses TRBV29-1 with TRBJ2-5, with 7 positions matching TRBD1. The V gene's germline CDR1 is SQVTM and CDR2 ANQGSEA. The CDR3 has 13 residues. The J segment lost 5 bases and the V segment lost 4 bases, leaving 7 bases of the junction unmatched. CDR3 nucleotides: TGCAGCGTTGCAGAGGGGGCTTCGGAGACCCAGTACTTC. It translates to CSVAEGASETQYF.